Described below is a single T cell receptor beta chain sequence and its context. Its antigen is still unknown. Base-call qualities are not available, and no considerably larger clone is one nucleotide away. These data belong to a study of OX40 agonist ivuxolimab in advanced cancers. For the wider study: Ivuxolimab was an agonistic, fully human IgG2 monoclonal antibody directed against OX40 (CD134), a costimulatory receptor. Intravenous ivuxolimab was administered to patients every 2 weeks at six dose levels: 0.01, 0.1, 0.3, 1.5, 3 and 10 mg/kg. Of the 50 or so patients in dose escalation, some 20 had hepatocellular carcinoma, about 15 had melanoma, 9 had renal cell carcinoma and 9 had head and neck cancer. In the dose-escalation cohort, roughly 82% of patients were male, and the mean age was 60 years with a range of about 20 to 79. Prior anti-PD-1, anti-PD-L1 or anti-CTLA-4 therapy was permitted, and checkpoint inhibitors had been received by about 44% of dose-escalation patients. Partial responses occurred in three dose-escalation patients, of whom one had hepatocellular carcinoma and two had cutaneous melanoma. The purpose of peripheral TCRbeta sequencing was to test whether ivuxolimab changed TCR sequence diversity and led to clonal T-cell expansion. The paper describes the monotherapy dose-escalation part (N = 52 patients) of the phase I trial of ivuxolimab. What the work shows at the level of the full study, not this receptor alone: Low levels of normalized T-cell clonal expansion were also shown by some nonresponding patients. In the 0.1-3.0 mg/kg groups, partial responders had among the lowest normalized peripheral clonal expansion, particularly in CD8+ T cells. After ivuxolimab, CD8+ T cells had more expanded clones than CD4+ T cells on average. The antigen specificity of the peripheral T cells that underwent clonal expansion was not determined. At doses from 0.1 to 3.0 mg/kg, clonal expansion was seen in both CD4+ and CD8+ blood T cells between baseline and week 6.

Genomic DNA was isolated from the sorted cells so that the TCRbeta CDR3 region could be sequenced. The immunoSEQ Assay was used for sequencing of TCRbeta CDR3 regions. The table was pulled from immuneACCESS by TCRdb, which kept in-frame rearrangements only. Such tables lose some clones; where checked, under half of the loss comes from unresolved V genes, and the rest has no known cause. Across this sample there are tens of thousands of clones, with roughly 88% seen only once. The ten most abundant clones make up about 0.64% of the sample. From the germline V gene (reference sequence), CDR1 is GTSNPN and CDR2 is SVGIG. Including the terminal cysteine and phenylalanine, the CDR3 comprises 17 residues. Only CDR3 DNA remains: 51 bases, in frame from the first base. Unmatched junction bases come to 11, with V trimmed by 2 bases and J by 5 bases. The trial excluded patients who had a history of autoimmune disease or who were on systemic immunosuppression. Peripheral blood for TCR sequencing was collected from all dose cohorts at baseline, on cycle 4 day 1, and on cycle 7 day 1. The samples were drawn from a first-in-human, open-label, multicenter phase I dose-escalation trial of ivuxolimab. Adults with locally advanced or metastatic melanoma, renal cell, hepatocellular, or head and neck squamous cell carcinoma were enrolled in the trial. Before TCR sequencing, CD4+ T cells and CD8+ T cells were sorted from peripheral blood as separate populations.

Sequenced material: CD4+ or CD8+ T cells sorted from blood, taken in a trial of the OX40 agonist ivuxolimab. The chain is assembled from TRBV30 and TRBJ2-5; 13 junctional bases match TRBD2. This clonotype was obtained from an adult with an advanced solid tumor such as melanoma, head and neck, liver or kidney cancer. The CDR3 reads as follows: CAWSNPRGLAGAETQYF. In nucleotides, the sequence is TGTGCCTGGAGTAACCCGCGAGGACTAGCGGGAGCTGAGACCCAGTACTTC.